These 24 T cell receptor beta chains share one sample of origin, sequenced in a study of response to subunit inactivated influenza vaccine. One entry per CDR3 protein, called by TCRdb with MiXCR from the RT-PCR reads. The table shows approximately 700,000 distinct CDR3 sequences, with approximately 15% occurring only once. The sample in question was PBMCs from blood, obtained around two weeks before vaccination. The receptor set was obtained from a man aged 50 to 60 who received an inactivated influenza vaccine.

The CDR3 bases are TGTGCCAGCAGCCAACCCGAGACGGGGCTCATCTATGGCTACACCTTC. Its translation: CASSQPETGLIYGYTF. V usage is TRBV4-2 and J usage is TRBJ1-2, with D possibly being TRBD1 (5 bases). The germline CDR1 and CDR2 sequences are LGHNA and YNFKEQ. The CDR3 loop spans 16 amino acids. Deletions cut 2 bases from V and 4 bases from J, with 17 bases between.

The table lists this clonotype with a few counts. The chain joins TRBV5-6 to TRBJ2-2, with 9 nucleotides matching TRBD2. CDR1 SGHDT and CDR2 YYEEEE come from the germline V gene. This CDR3 region has 14 residues. The V gene end was trimmed by 3 bases and the J gene end by 6 bases; junction bases not matched to a gene: 3. The CDR3 DNA follows: TGTGCCAGCAGCTGGGGACTAGCATCCGGGGAGCTGTTTTTT. Encoded protein: CASSWGLASGELFF.

This clonotype was counted only a few times. The chain has TRBV19 and TRBJ2-4, with 8 bases identical to TRBD2. CDR1 and CDR2 (germline): LNHDA, SQIVND (reference sequence). The V segment lost 8 bases and the J segment 2 bases; nucleotides outside the gene matches: 20. The CDR3 runs 19 residues. CDR3 in amino acids: CASPRGSGRTIKTKNIQYF. CDR3 in DNA: TGTGCCAGTCCGAGGGGCAGCGGGAGAACGATAAAGACCAAAAACATTCAGTACTTC.

CDR3 nucleotides: TGTGCCAGCAAACGGGGGGCAGCTAATGAAAAACTGTTTTTT. Protein product: CASKRGAANEKLFF. The chain has TRBV25-1 and TRBJ1-4; weak D call: TRBD1 (6 bases). The germline gives CDR1 MGHDK, CDR2 SYGVNS. This CDR3 is built from 14 residues. Trimming cost V 7 bases and J 3 bases, with 12 bases left between them.

The rearrangement joins TRBV9 to TRBJ2-2; D tentatively fits TRBD1 or TRBD2 (5 bases each). Trimming pared 1 base from V and 6 bases from J, leaving 16 bases between. The CDR3 length is 16 residues. CDR1 SGDLS and CDR2 YYNGEE come from the germline V gene. In nucleotides, the CDR3 is TGTGCCAGCAGCGTAACCCCGGGACGCTCATCCGGGGAGCTGTTTTTT. This sequence encodes CASSVTPGRSSGELFF.

This clonotype was found a few times. This chain connects TRBV5-4 to TRBJ2-5; possible D gene TRBD2, 5 bases. Deletions cut 4 bases from V and 3 bases from J, with 13 bases between. The CDR3 is 14 amino acids. Per germline, CDR1 SGHNT and CDR2 YYREEE (reference sequence). Here the CDR3 DNA reads TGTGCCAGCAGCCGATCTAGCTCCAAAGAGACCCAGTACTTC. The encoded protein is CASSRSSSKETQYF.

This chain joins TRBV5-1 and TRBJ2-7; possible D gene TRBD1, 6 bases. In germline, CDR1 is SGHRS, CDR2 YFSETQ. This CDR3 has 13 amino acids. V was trimmed by 6 bases and J by 2 bases, leaving 12 bases between them. The CDR3 DNA follows: TGCGCCAGCAAGTACAGGGCAACCTACGAGCAGTACTTC. Translation: CASKYRATYEQYF.

V and J are TRBV10-3 and TRBJ1-5; unclear D gene. The ends were cut back, 0 bases at V and 2 bases at J, with 8 bases in the middle. The CDR3 contains 15 residues. Per germline, CDR1 ENHRY and CDR2 SYGVKD. As DNA, the CDR3 is TGTGCCATCAGTGAGTCGGCAGTCGGCAATCAGCCCCAGCATTTT. Translation gives CAISESAVGNQPQHF.

This chain joins TRBV7-9 and TRBJ2-1; 10 positions match TRBD2. V was pared by 5 bases and J by 8 bases, with 9 bases of the junction left unmatched. The CDR3 extends over 15 amino acids. The germline V gene has CDR1 SEHNR and CDR2 FQNEAQ (reference sequence). The CDR3: CASSDGPSGSYEQFF. As DNA, the CDR3 is TGTGCCAGCAGCGATGGCCCTAGCGGGAGCTATGAGCAGTTCTTC.

This clonotype came up many times. The J gene is TRBJ2-3, the V gene TRBV5-1; perhaps TRBD1 as D (5 bases). This CDR3 region has 14 residues. Germline V gene lookup returns CDR1 SGHRS and CDR2 YFSETQ. V was clipped by 0 bases and J by 0 bases, with 5 bases between them. As DNA, the CDR3 is TGCGCCAGCAGCTTGGGACAGAGCACAGATACGCAGTATTTT. As protein: CASSLGQSTDTQYF.

This clonotype was picked up a small number of times. The rearrangement uses TRBV5-1 and TRBJ2-5, with 9 bases that match TRBD2. The CDR3 runs 15 residues. Germline V gene lookup returns CDR1 SGHRS and CDR2 YFSETQ. V dropped 4 bases and J dropped 5; count of bases not matched to a gene: 9. The CDR3 DNA reads as TGCGCCAGCAGCGAGACGGGACTAGCAGCGGAGACCCAGTACTTC. It encodes CASSETGLAAETQYF. The variable domain in full, with the rest retrieved from reference TRBV5-1 and TRBJ2-5, is KAGVTQTPRYLIKTRGQQVTLSCSPISGHRSVSWYQQTPGQGLQFLFEYFSETQRNKGNFPGRFSGRQFSNSRSEMNVSTLELGDSALYLCASSETGLAAETQYFGPGTRLLVL.

This clonotype was detected many times. This chain links TRBV7-9 with TRBJ2-2; D is ambiguous. V lost 2 bases and J lost 1, with 2 bases in between. The CDR3 is 13 residues long. CDR1 and CDR2 from the germline V gene are SEHNR and FQNEAQ (reference sequence). The CDR3: CASSLWNTGELFF. The CDR3 region has the DNA TGTGCCAGCAGCTTATGGAACACCGGGGAGCTGTTTTTT.

This clonotype was seen more than once but under ten times. CDR3 sequence: CSAAQGSKNIQYF. The DNA of the CDR3 is TGCAGTGCAGCACAGGGCTCCAAAAACATTCAGTACTTC. J is TRBJ2-4 and V is TRBV20-1; TRBD1 is a possible D gene (6 bases). V lost 6 bases, J lost 2 bases, and 11 bases lay in between. The CDR3 is 13 residues long. CDR1 is DFQATT and CDR2 is SNEGSKA in the germline V gene (reference sequence).

In this sample, this clonotype turned up a few times. V usage is TRBV28 and J usage is TRBJ1-3; tentatively, D is TRBD1 (6 bases). With 7 bases removed from V and 2 bases from J, the gap between germline ends came to 15 bases. The CDR3 length is 15 residues. Germline lookup yields CDR1 MDHEN and CDR2 SYDVKM. Here the CDR3 DNA reads TGTGCCAGCATCCCAACCCCAGGGGCTGGAAACACCATATATTTT. Protein sequence: CASIPTPGAGNTIYF.

The V call is TRBV9, the J call TRBJ2-2; D might be TRBD2 (5 bases). Deletions cut 3 bases from V and 2 bases from J, with 14 bases between. Germline V CDR1 and CDR2: SGDLS, YYNGEE. The CDR3 has 16 residues. Here the CDR3 reads CASSGNPADNTGELFF. CDR3 nucleotides: TGTGCCAGCAGCGGCAATCCAGCGGACAACACCGGGGAGCTGTTTTTT.

This clonotype was observed a few times. This sequence joins TRBV28 and TRBJ2-7, with a tentative D call TRBD1 (6 bases). Trimming left V 6 bases short and J 4 bases short, with 16 bases between. The CDR3 is 14 residues long. Germline CDR1 and CDR2: MDHEN and SYDVKM. The chain's CDR3 is CASSLSGALYEQYF. The CDR3 bases are TGTGCCAGCAGCCTATCAGGGGCGCTTTACGAGCAGTACTTC.

This clonotype was seen ten or more times. The junction does not match germline at one end; this may be a read error. The chain carries TRBV5-1 and TRBJ2-7; 8 nucleotides align to TRBD1. The CDR3 consists of 14 residues. Germline values: CDR1 SGHRS, CDR2 YFSETQ. This chain's CDR3 is CASSPGQGAYEQYF. CDR3 bases: TGTGCCAGCAGCCCCGGACAGGGTGCCTACGAGCAGTACTTC. Supplemented by reference TRBV5-1 and TRBJ2-7, the full variable domain reads KAGVTQTPRYLIKTRGQQVTLSCSPISGHRSVSWYQQTPGQGLQFLFEYFSETQRNKGNFPGRFSGRQFSNSRSEMNVSTLELGDSALYLCASSPGQGAYEQYFGPGTRLTVT.

V is TRBV5-6 and J is TRBJ1-2, with D unresolved. V was shortened by 4 bases and J by 4 bases, with 14 bases between the two germline ends. Looked up from germline, CDR1 is SGHDT and CDR2 is YYEEEE. This CDR3 is 14 amino acids long. CDR3 amino acids: CASSIGPAVYGYTF. The CDR3 DNA reads as TGTGCCAGCAGCATAGGACCTGCGGTCTATGGCTACACCTTC.

In DNA form, the CDR3 reads TGTGCCAGCTCACCAATTCCTACCGGGTCGCTACAGGAGCTGTTTTTT. This codes for CASSPIPTGSLQELFF. The chain uses TRBV18 and TRBJ2-2; D gene unclear. Trimming took off 2 bases at V and 10 bases at J, with 20 bases between the two ends. There are 16 residues in the CDR3. Germline V gene lookup returns CDR1 KGHSH and CDR2 LQKENI.

There are many counts of this clonotype. V and J are TRBV10-2 and TRBJ2-5; TRBD1 matches at 7 bases. Trimming cost V 5 bases and J 7 bases; bases outside gene matches: 7. This CDR3 has 13 amino acids. Germline V gene data show CDR1 as WSHSY and CDR2 as SAAADI. The CDR3 loop is CASSRQGPATQYF. For the CDR3, the DNA is TGCGCCAGCAGTAGACAGGGACCGGCGACCCAGTACTTC.

Many counts were recorded for this clonotype. The chain employs TRBV24-1 and TRBJ2-2; D is uncertain. There are 12 residues in the CDR3. Trimming stripped 6 bases from V and 7 bases from J, with 8 bases between. Looked up from germline, CDR1 is KGHDR and CDR2 is SFDVKD. CDR3 sequence: CATSPYYGELFF. In DNA, the CDR3 is TGTGCCACCAGTCCCTATTACGGGGAGCTGTTTTTT.

The chain uses TRBV28 and TRBJ2-3, with D tentatively TRBD2 (6 bases). Germline V gene lookup returns CDR1 MDHEN and CDR2 SYDVKM. The CDR3 totals 16 residues. Trimming stripped 5 bases from V and 0 bases from J, with 15 bases between. The chain's CDR3 is CASSSRTTLSTDTQYF. The CDR3 region has the DNA TGTGCCAGCAGTAGTCGGACTACGCTTAGCACAGATACGCAGTATTTT.

The chain's CDR3 is CASSLAGLRRTQYF. CDR3 nucleotides: TGTGCCAGCAGCTTAGCCGGTTTAAGGCGGACCCAGTACTTC. V gene TRBV7-8 combines with J gene TRBJ2-5; D remains unclear. Trimming removed 0 bases from V and 7 bases from J, with 12 bases in between. CDR1 SGHVS and CDR2 FQNEAQ come from the germline V gene. The CDR3 sequence is 14 residues long.

The chain uses TRBV4-3 and TRBJ2-7; D remains ambiguous. Trimming stripped 0 bases from V and 4 bases from J, with 7 bases between. CDR1 LGHNA and CDR2 YSLEER come from the germline V gene. The CDR3 has 13 residues. The CDR3 reads CASSQDRQYEQYF. CDR3 DNA: TGCGCCAGCAGCCAAGATCGCCAGTACGAGCAGTACTTC.